This paragraph reports one TCR beta chain. What it binds is not known. Trimming stripped 4 bases from V and 0 bases from J, with 11 bases between. Germline assignment: CDR1 MDHEN and CDR2 SYDVKM. CDR3 length: 15 residues. Using immunoSEQ multiplex PCR, the repertoire was profiled, and TCRdb retains in-frame clones only, with some absent. Found here are under 150,000 clones, 70% to 90% of them singletons; the top ten hold just over 5.5%. The data were taken from a study of T cell responses to AZD1222 COVID-19 vaccine. Study as a whole: Doses given second, at about 4 or about 12 weeks, were pooled.

Study results and caveats: The repertoires were collected only after the peak T cell response.

The genes are TRBV28 and TRBJ2-3; no definite D call. The source was peripheral blood, collected on day 0 of AZD1222 vaccination. This TCR derives from an adult in good health. The CDR3 here is CASSYTVTSTDTQYF. In DNA form, the CDR3 reads TGTGCCAGCAGTTATACAGTCACTAGCACAGATACGCAGTATTTT.